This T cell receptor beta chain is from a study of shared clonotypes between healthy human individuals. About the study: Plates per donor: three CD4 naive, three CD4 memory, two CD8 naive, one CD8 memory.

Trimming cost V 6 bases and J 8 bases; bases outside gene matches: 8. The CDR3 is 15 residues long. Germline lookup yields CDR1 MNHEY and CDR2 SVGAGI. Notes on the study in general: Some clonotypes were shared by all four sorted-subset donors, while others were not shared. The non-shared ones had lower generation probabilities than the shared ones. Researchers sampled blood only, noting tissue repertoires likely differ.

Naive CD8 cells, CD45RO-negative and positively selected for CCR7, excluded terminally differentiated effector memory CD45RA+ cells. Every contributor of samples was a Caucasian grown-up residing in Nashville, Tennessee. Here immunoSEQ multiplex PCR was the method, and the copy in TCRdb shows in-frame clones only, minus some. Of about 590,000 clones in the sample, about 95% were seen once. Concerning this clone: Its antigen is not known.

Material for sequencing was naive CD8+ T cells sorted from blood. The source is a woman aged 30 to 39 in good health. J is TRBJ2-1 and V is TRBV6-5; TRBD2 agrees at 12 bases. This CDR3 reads CASRRTSGRLDEQFF. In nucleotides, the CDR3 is TGTGCCAGCAGGAGAACTAGCGGGAGGCTCGATGAGCAGTTCTTC.